This T cell receptor beta chain was sequenced during a study of CD8+ T cells in alopecia areata. Study context: Treated patients were dosed with oral tofacitinib, taking 5 to 10 mg twice daily. Notes on the study in general: In scalp samples, resident alphabeta T cells of normal skin are also sequenced.

The treatment is: oral pan-JAK inhibitor, 5-10 mg twice daily. TCR sequencing used cDNA made by reverse transcription of extracted RNA. Clones were sequenced by immunoSEQ multiplex PCR, and TCRdb holds only the in-frame ones, with some missing. The sample yields over 150,000 clones, roughly 50% seen once. Notes on this clone: Its specificity is unknown.

CDR3 length: 14 residues. Germline values: CDR1 SGHVS, CDR2 FQNEAQ. V trimming: 2 bases; J trimming: 0 bases; junction bases outside the gene matches: 1. This TCR was sampled from a human donor with alopecia areata. The material was CD4+ T cells sorted from blood, obtained at week 24, from a patient treated with tofacitinib. The V call is TRBV7-8, the J call TRBJ2-7; 7 bases are shared with TRBD2. CDR3 in DNA: TGTGCCAGCAGCTTACTAGCGGCCTCCTACGAGCAGTACTTC. Encoded protein: CASSLLAASYEQYF. The full variable domain, rest sourced from reference TRBV7-8 and TRBJ2-7, is GAGVSQSPRYKVAKRGQDVALRCDPISGHVSLFWYQQALGQGPEFLTYFQNEAQLDKSGLPSDRFFAERPEGSVSTLKIQRTQQEDSAVYLCASSLLAASYEQYFGPGTRLTVT.